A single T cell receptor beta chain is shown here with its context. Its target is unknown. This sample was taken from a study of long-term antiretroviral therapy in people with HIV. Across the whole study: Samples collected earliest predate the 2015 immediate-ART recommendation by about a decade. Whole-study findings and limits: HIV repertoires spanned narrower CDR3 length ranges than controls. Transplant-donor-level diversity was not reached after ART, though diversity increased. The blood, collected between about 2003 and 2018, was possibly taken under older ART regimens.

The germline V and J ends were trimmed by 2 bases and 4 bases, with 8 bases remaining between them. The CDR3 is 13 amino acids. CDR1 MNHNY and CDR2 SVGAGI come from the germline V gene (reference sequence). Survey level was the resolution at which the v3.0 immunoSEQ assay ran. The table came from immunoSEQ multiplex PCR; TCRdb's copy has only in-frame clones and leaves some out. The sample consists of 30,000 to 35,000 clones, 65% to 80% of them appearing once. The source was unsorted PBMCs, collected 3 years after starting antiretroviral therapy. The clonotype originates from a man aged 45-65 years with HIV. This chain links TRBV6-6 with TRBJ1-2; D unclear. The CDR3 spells CASSYNSAYGYTF. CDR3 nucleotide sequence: TGTGCCAGCAGTTACAACAGTGCCTATGGCTACACCTTC.